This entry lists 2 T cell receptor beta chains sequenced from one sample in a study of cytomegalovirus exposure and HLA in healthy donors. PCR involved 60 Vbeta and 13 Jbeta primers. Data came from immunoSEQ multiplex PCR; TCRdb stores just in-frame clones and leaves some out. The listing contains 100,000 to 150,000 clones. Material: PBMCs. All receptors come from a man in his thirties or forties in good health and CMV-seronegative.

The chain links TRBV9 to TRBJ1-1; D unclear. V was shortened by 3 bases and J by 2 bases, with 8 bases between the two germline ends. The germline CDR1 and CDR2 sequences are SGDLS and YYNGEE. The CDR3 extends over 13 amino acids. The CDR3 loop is CASSAQENTEAFF. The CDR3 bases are TGTGCCAGCAGCGCGCAGGAAAACACTGAAGCTTTCTTT. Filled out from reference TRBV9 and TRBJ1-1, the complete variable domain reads DSGVTQTPKHLITATGQRVTLRCSPRSGDLSVYWYQQSLDQGLQFLIQYYNGEERAKGNILERFSAQQFPDLHSELNLSSLELGDSALYFCASSAQENTEAFFGQGTRLTVV.

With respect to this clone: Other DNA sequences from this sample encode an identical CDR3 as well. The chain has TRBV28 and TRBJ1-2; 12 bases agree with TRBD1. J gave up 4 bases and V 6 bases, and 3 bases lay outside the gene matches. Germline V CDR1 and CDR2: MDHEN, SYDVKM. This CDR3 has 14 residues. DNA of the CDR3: TGTGCCAGCAGGTCGGGACAGGGGGCCTATGGCTACACCTTC. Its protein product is CASRSGQGAYGYTF.